The next 9 T cell receptor beta chains were all read from a single sample in a study of blood T cells in healthy people across ages (dated by TCRdb to the mid-2010s). Libraries were prepared through 5' RACE. TCRdb shows the sequencer as Illumina HiSeq 2500. A second roughly 6 to 11 cycle PCR used a sample-barcoded 5' primer and a J-beta primer mix. TCRdb redid the processing of the public reads, applying fastp at Q25 and MiXCR, and retained in-frame beta chains. Rows matching on CDR3 protein sequence are summarized as one entry with the most common DNA and genes. This sample has 650,000 to 1,000,000 distinct CDR3 sequences in its table, and about 37% of those were observed once. The top ten clones comprise roughly 13% of the sample. Source material: blood. These TCRs come from a man between 18 and 29 years old in good health.

The chain uses TRBV12-3 or TRBV12-4 and TRBJ2-5; D not certain. There are 11 residues in the CDR3. Trimming pared 7 bases from V and 3 bases from J, leaving 6 bases between. Here the CDR3 reads CASKTEETQYF. The CDR3 coding sequence is TGTGCCAGCAAAACGGAAGAGACCCAGTACTTC.

This clonotype was recorded a few times. This chain uses TRBV7-3 with TRBJ1-2, with D tentatively TRBD1 (6 bases). The ends were cut back, 1 base at V and 8 bases at J, with 11 bases in the middle. CDR1 and CDR2 (germline): SGHTA, FQGTGA. This CDR3 is 13 amino acids long. The CDR3 nucleotides read TGTGCCAGCAGCTTAAATCCGGGGGGCGGCTACACCTTC. Protein sequence: CASSLNPGGGYTF.

This rearrangement joins TRBV5-1 to TRBJ2-1, with D maybe TRBD2 (7 bases). The V and J ends lost 4 bases and 7 bases respectively, with 21 bases between them. CDR3 size: 16 residues. Germline lookup yields CDR1 SGHRS and CDR2 YFSETQ. The CDR3 DNA follows: TGCGCCAGCAGCATCGGACTAGTGGGGGGGCGGAATGAGCAGTTCTTC. This sequence encodes CASSIGLVGGRNEQFF.

This clonotype has more than one count but fewer than ten. The V and J genes are TRBV15 and TRBJ2-5; 9 nucleotides align to TRBD1. V shed 3 bases and J 11 bases; nucleotides not matched to a gene: 16. This CDR3 has 16 amino acids. Germline V gene data show CDR1 as LNHNV and CDR2 as YYDKDF (reference sequence). The CDR3 DNA reads TGTGCCACCAGCAGGCCAGGGACAGGGAGTTACAATGAGCAGTACTTC. Translated: CATSRPGTGSYNEQYF.

This clonotype was detected a few times. The chain joins TRBV20-1 to TRBJ1-5; 9 bases fit TRBD1. In germline, CDR1 is DFQATT, CDR2 SNEGSKA (reference sequence). Trimming cost V 4 bases and J 5 bases; bases outside gene matches: 6. There are 14 residues in the CDR3. The CDR3 is CSAIVRDRDQPQHF. Written as DNA, the CDR3 is TGCAGTGCTATAGTCCGGGACAGGGATCAGCCCCAGCATTTT.

This clonotype was detected ten times or more. CDR3 amino acids: CASSQARTRQYF. DNA for the CDR3: TGTGCCAGCAGCCAAGCCAGGACTAGACAGTACTTC. V and J are TRBV14 and TRBJ2-7; 7 positions match TRBD2. V dropped 1 base and J dropped 10; count of bases not matched to a gene: 4. The CDR3 is made up of 12 amino acids. From germline, CDR1 is SGHDN and CDR2 FVKESK.

The V gene is TRBV20-1, the J gene TRBJ2-5; 9 nucleotides line up with TRBD2. Germline loops: CDR1 DFQATT, CDR2 SNEGSKA (reference sequence). The ends lost 7 bases at V and 3 bases at J; junction bases unmatched: 6. The CDR3 length is 13 residues. The CDR3 nucleotides read TGCAGTGTGCCGCGGGAGGGGGAAGAGACCCAGTACTTC. It translates to CSVPREGEETQYF.

This clonotype was picked up a small number of times. The chain has TRBV4-1 and TRBJ2-3; D possibly corresponds to TRBD1 (5 bases). V lost 1 base, J lost 2 bases, and 10 bases lay in between. This CDR3 region has 15 residues. Looked up from germline, CDR1 is MGHRA and CDR2 is YSYEKL. CDR3: CASSQVRQITDTQYF. CDR3 DNA sequence: TGCGCCAGCAGCCAAGTTAGACAGATCACAGATACGCAGTATTTT.

This sequence joins TRBV7-2 and TRBJ1-1, with D hard to call. The V end lost 2 bases, the J end lost 1 base, and 14 bases lay between the germline ends. The V gene's germline CDR1 is SGHTA and CDR2 FQGNSA. The CDR3 extends over 16 amino acids. CDR3 DNA sequence: TGTGCCAGCAGCTTAAATCCCTTGGCGGGGAACACTGAAGCTTTCTTT. Amino acid sequence: CASSLNPLAGNTEAFF.